These T cell receptor beta chains were read from a single sample in a study of T cell changes during pregnancy in multiple sclerosis. Here immunoSEQ multiplex PCR was the method, and the copy in TCRdb shows in-frame clones only, minus some. Of around 44,000 clones in the sample, about 85% are singletons; the top ten hold 1.2%. Sequences were derived from CD4+ T cells from peripheral blood mononuclear cells, sampled in the second trimester of pregnancy. These TCRs come from a female donor with multiple sclerosis, enrolled in a pregnancy study. CDR3s include the opening cysteine and the closing phenylalanine or tryptophan. The D gene is left open where the match is weak. Expanded clones are given a class, and other clones once, few, many or no size at all.

d_call: TRBD2
j_call: TRBJ2-5
clone_size: few
v_call: TRBV28
cdr3_aa: CASSRSGSFSETQYF
cdr3_nt: TGTGCCAGCAGTAGGAGCGGGAGTTTCTCAGAGACCCAGTACTTC

d_call: TRBD2
j_call: TRBJ2-5
clone_size: -
v_call: TRBV9
cdr3_aa: CASSVASGRGLAHETQYF
cdr3_nt: TGTGCCAGCAGCGTAGCGAGTGGTAGGGGACTAGCGCACGAGACCCAGTACTTC

d_call: -
j_call: TRBJ1-2
clone_size: once
v_call: TRBV6-6
cdr3_aa: CASTSGLPLGYTF
cdr3_nt: TGTGCCAGCACCTCAGGGTTGCCTCTTGGCTACACCTTC

d_call: -
j_call: TRBJ1-1
clone_size: -
v_call: TRBV19
cdr3_aa: CASSRAVRGWGEAFF
cdr3_nt: TGTGCCAGTAGTAGAGCCGTAAGGGGCTGGGGTGAAGCTTTCTTT

d_call: -
j_call: TRBJ2-1
clone_size: -
v_call: TRBV5-1
cdr3_aa: CASSLVQGHEQFF
cdr3_nt: TGCGCCAGCAGCTTGGTCCAGGGGCATGAGCAGTTCTTC

d_call: TRBD1
j_call: TRBJ2-1
clone_size: -
v_call: TRBV27
cdr3_aa: CASSSGTGGTPNYNEQFF
cdr3_nt: TGTGCCAGCAGTTCGGGGACAGGGGGGACTCCCAACTACAATGAGCAGTTCTTC

d_call: TRBD2
j_call: TRBJ2-1
clone_size: -
v_call: TRBV7-3
cdr3_aa: CASSLGLAGGSQFF
cdr3_nt: TGTGCCAGCAGCTTAGGACTAGCGGGAGGATCGCAGTTCTTC

d_call: -
j_call: TRBJ2-1
clone_size: once
v_call: TRBV29-1
cdr3_aa: CSVTGISSYNEQFF
cdr3_nt: TGCAGCGTTACCGGTATTAGCTCCTACAATGAGCAGTTCTTC

d_call: TRBD1
j_call: TRBJ2-3
clone_size: -
v_call: TRBV28
cdr3_aa: CASSYGQGTDTQYF
cdr3_nt: TGTGCCAGCAGTTATGGACAGGGGACAGATACGCAGTATTTT

d_call: TRBD1
j_call: TRBJ1-4
clone_size: -
v_call: TRBV7-2
cdr3_aa: CASSSTHRGGNEKLFF
cdr3_nt: TGTGCCAGCAGCTCAACTCACAGGGGCGGGAATGAAAAACTGTTTTTT

d_call: -
j_call: TRBJ2-3
clone_size: -
v_call: TRBV18
cdr3_aa: CASSPRGGRSTDTQYF
cdr3_nt: TGTGCCAGCTCACCACGGGGAGGCAGGAGCACAGATACGCAGTATTTT

d_call: TRBD2
j_call: TRBJ2-1
clone_size: -
v_call: TRBV19
cdr3_aa: CASSSRTSGARYNEQFF
cdr3_nt: TGTGCCAGTAGTTCCCGGACTAGCGGGGCCCGTTACAATGAGCAGTTCTTC

d_call: -
j_call: TRBJ2-1
clone_size: -
v_call: TRBV2
cdr3_aa: CASRRPQGSSYNEQFF
cdr3_nt: TGTGCCAGCAGGCGCCCACAGGGAAGCTCCTACAATGAGCAGTTCTTC

d_call: -
j_call: TRBJ1-1
clone_size: -
v_call: TRBV6-5
cdr3_aa: CASSRVIGVNTEAFF
cdr3_nt: TGTGCCAGCAGTCGAGTTATAGGGGTGAACACTGAAGCTTTCTTT

d_call: -
j_call: TRBJ2-1
clone_size: -
v_call: TRBV4-1
cdr3_aa: CASARGGVVLTYNEQFF
cdr3_nt: TGCGCCAGCGCCAGGGGAGGGGTCGTCCTAACCTACAATGAGCAGTTCTTC

d_call: TRBD2
j_call: TRBJ2-1
clone_size: once
v_call: TRBV28
cdr3_aa: CASSFASGSLSYNEQFF
cdr3_nt: TGTGCCAGCAGTTTTGCTAGCGGGAGTCTGTCCTACAATGAGCAGTTCTTC

d_call: TRBD2
j_call: TRBJ2-7
clone_size: -
v_call: TRBV5-6
cdr3_aa: CASSFRGSGRGGEQYF
cdr3_nt: TGTGCCAGCAGCTTCAGGGGAAGCGGGAGAGGCGGGGAGCAGTACTTC

d_call: -
j_call: TRBJ2-4
clone_size: -
v_call: TRBV6-1
cdr3_aa: CASSKDRVSKNIQYF
cdr3_nt: TGTGCCAGCAGTAAGGACAGAGTTTCTAAAAACATTCAGTACTTC

d_call: TRBD1
j_call: TRBJ2-7
clone_size: -
v_call: TRBV7-2
cdr3_aa: CASSLGTGGLYEQYF
cdr3_nt: TGTGCCAGCAGTCTAGGGACAGGGGGCCTCTACGAGCAGTACTTC

d_call: TRBD2
j_call: TRBJ2-7
clone_size: -
v_call: TRBV5-1
cdr3_aa: CASSGEGLLVASEQYF
cdr3_nt: TGCGCCAGCAGCGGGGAGGGCCTATTAGTGGCCTCCGAGCAGTACTTC

d_call: TRBD2
j_call: TRBJ2-7
clone_size: -
v_call: TRBV4-1
cdr3_aa: CASSQDGTSGRRGDYEQYF
cdr3_nt: TGCGCCAGCAGCCAAGATGGCACTAGCGGGAGAAGGGGGGACTACGAGCAGTACTTC

d_call: -
j_call: TRBJ2-3
clone_size: -
v_call: TRBV7-2
cdr3_aa: CASSWGGRTRSTDTQYF
cdr3_nt: TGTGCCAGCAGCTGGGGGGGGCGGACTAGAAGCACAGATACGCAGTATTTT

d_call: -
j_call: TRBJ2-7
clone_size: -
v_call: TRBV7-8
cdr3_aa: CASSLIPRGSSYEQYF
cdr3_nt: TGTGCCAGCAGCTTAATTCCTAGGGGGAGCTCCTACGAGCAGTACTTC

d_call: TRBD2
j_call: TRBJ2-7
clone_size: -
v_call: TRBV27
cdr3_aa: CASSSATSGRAYEQYF
cdr3_nt: TGTGCCAGCAGCTCAGCGACTAGCGGGAGGGCCTACGAGCAGTACTTC

d_call: -
j_call: TRBJ2-4
clone_size: -
v_call: TRBV7-9
cdr3_aa: CASSSTGAAAKNIQYF
cdr3_nt: TGTGCCAGCAGCTCAACAGGCGCCGCAGCCAAAAACATTCAGTACTTC

d_call: -
j_call: TRBJ2-2
clone_size: -
v_call: TRBV4-3
cdr3_aa: CASSQAVANTGELFF
cdr3_nt: TGCGCCAGCAGCCAAGCGGTTGCGAACACCGGGGAGCTGTTTTTT

d_call: -
j_call: TRBJ1-2
clone_size: -
v_call: TRBV7-3
cdr3_aa: CASSRDRFYGYTF
cdr3_nt: TGTGCCAGCAGCCGAGACAGGTTCTATGGCTACACCTTC

d_call: TRBD1
j_call: TRBJ1-2
clone_size: -
v_call: TRBV28
cdr3_aa: CASDDRAVSYGYTF
cdr3_nt: TGTGCCAGCGACGACAGGGCAGTATCCTATGGCTACACCTTC

d_call: -
j_call: TRBJ1-5
clone_size: -
v_call: TRBV7-9
cdr3_aa: CASSGTGLQPQHF
cdr3_nt: TGTGCCAGCAGCGGCACAGGGCTTCAGCCCCAGCATTTT

d_call: -
j_call: TRBJ2-3
clone_size: -
v_call: TRBV5-1
cdr3_aa: CASSLGLAAHTDTQYF
cdr3_nt: TGCGCCAGCAGCTTAGGTTTAGCGGCCCACACAGATACGCAGTATTTT

d_call: -
j_call: TRBJ1-3
clone_size: -
v_call: TRBV9
cdr3_aa: CASSVGRGISGNTIYF
cdr3_nt: TGTGCCAGCAGCGTAGGTAGGGGGATCTCTGGAAACACCATATATTTT